The 5 T cell receptor beta chains presented below share a single source sample, sequenced in a study of monozygotic twins with inflammatory bowel disease. TCRdb derives one entry per CDR3 protein from the 5' RACE reads, leaving out DNA. The sample data list fewer than 550,000 distinct CDR3 sequences. The sequencing sample was made of blood. The receptors were gathered from a human donor with ulcerative colitis or Crohn's disease, or a healthy co-twin of an affected twin (not recorded which).

This chain uses TRBV7-2 with TRBJ1-1; the D call of TRBD1 rests on TCRdb alone, since no DNA is present to check it. CDR3 length equals 14 residues. In germline, CDR1 is SGHTA, CDR2 FQGNSA. This CDR3 is CASSLAGGRTEAFF.

The chain has TRBV5-1 and TRBJ2-7. There are 12 residues in the CDR3. Germline-derived CDR1 and CDR2 are SGHRS and YFSETQ. CDR3 amino acids: CASSMDNYEQYF. Based on the CDR3 plus reference TRBV5-1 and TRBJ2-7, the full variable domain is KAGVTQTPRYLIKTRGQQVTLSCSPISGHRSVSWYQQTPGQGLQFLFEYFSETQRNKGNFPGRFSGRQFSNSRSEMNVSTLELGDSALYLCASSMDNYEQYFGPGTRLTVT.

The chain employs TRBV6-1 and TRBJ1-5. Germline CDR1 MNHNS, CDR2 SASEGT. This CDR3 is built from 15 residues. CDR3 in amino acids: CASILRLDFNQPQHF.

This chain uses TRBV27 with TRBJ2-1; TCRdb names TRBD2, which stays unverified in the absence of DNA. The CDR3 runs 18 residues. Germline-derived CDR1 and CDR2 are MNHEY and SMNVEV (reference sequence). CDR3: CASSARLAGGPTDHEQFF.

The chain is built from TRBV19 and TRBJ2-3. CDR1 is LNHDA and CDR2 is SQIVND in the germline V gene (reference sequence). The CDR3 has 13 amino acids. The CDR3 region is CASKFGTTDTQYF. Full variable domain (rest looked up from reference TRBV19 and TRBJ2-3): DGGITQSPKYLFRKEGQNVTLSCEQNLNHDAMYWYRQDPGQGLRLIYYSQIVNDFQKGDIAEGYSVSREKKESFPLTVTSAQKNPTAFYLCASKFGTTDTQYFGPGTRLTVL.